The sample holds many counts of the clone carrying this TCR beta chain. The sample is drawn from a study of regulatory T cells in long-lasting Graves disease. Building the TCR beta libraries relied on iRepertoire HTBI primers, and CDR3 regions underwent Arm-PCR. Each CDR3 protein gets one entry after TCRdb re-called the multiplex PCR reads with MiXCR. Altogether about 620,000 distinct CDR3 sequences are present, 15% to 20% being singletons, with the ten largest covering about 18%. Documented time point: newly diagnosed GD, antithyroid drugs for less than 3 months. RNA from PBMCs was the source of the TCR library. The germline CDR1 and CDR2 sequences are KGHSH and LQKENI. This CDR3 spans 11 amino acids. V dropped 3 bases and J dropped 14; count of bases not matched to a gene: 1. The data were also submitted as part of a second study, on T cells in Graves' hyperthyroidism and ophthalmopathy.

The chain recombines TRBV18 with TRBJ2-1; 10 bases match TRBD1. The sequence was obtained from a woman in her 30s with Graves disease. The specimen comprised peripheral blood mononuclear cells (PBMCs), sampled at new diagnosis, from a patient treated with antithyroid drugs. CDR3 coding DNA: TGTGCCAGCTCACCCGGGACAGGGGAGTTCTTC. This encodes CASSPGTGEFF.